This is a list of T cell receptor beta chains from one sample in a study of blood T cell repertoires in COVID-19. Some clones are missing from TCRdb's copy, which holds only in-frame ones; the method was immunoSEQ multiplex PCR. The table has around 290,000 clones, around 87% seen once. The sample comprised peripheral blood. Source of these receptors: a woman aged 45 to 65 who had recovered from COVID-19. Both conserved end residues are part of each CDR3. Fields, in order: clone size, V gene, D gene, J gene, CDR3 protein, CDR3 DNA. A D gene is named only where the DNA matches it firmly. Clone size, where shown, is once, few, many, or a class for clones that have expanded.

clone_size: -; v_call: TRBV18; d_call: -; j_call: TRBJ2-1; cdr3_aa: CASSYTAPAGFYNEQFF; cdr3_nt: TGTGCCAGCTCATACACGGCGCCAGCGGGCTTCTACAATGAGCAGTTCTTC
clone_size: -; v_call: TRBV5-1; d_call: -; j_call: TRBJ1-4; cdr3_aa: CASSQTDEKLFF; cdr3_nt: TGCGCCAGCAGCCAAACGGATGAAAAACTGTTTTTT
clone_size: -; v_call: TRBV7-6; d_call: -; j_call: TRBJ1-3; cdr3_aa: CASSLMGPNPGGNTIYF; cdr3_nt: TGTGCCAGCAGCTTAATGGGGCCTAACCCTGGGGGAAACACCATATATTTT
clone_size: few; v_call: TRBV18; d_call: -; j_call: TRBJ2-1; cdr3_aa: CASTSILSSYNEQFF; cdr3_nt: TGTGCCAGCACGTCGATACTGAGCTCCTACAATGAGCAGTTCTTC
clone_size: -; v_call: TRBV6-2/TRBV6-3; d_call: TRBD2; j_call: TRBJ2-7; cdr3_aa: CASSYSASGRRYEQYF; cdr3_nt: TGTGCCAGCAGTTACTCGGCTAGCGGGAGGCGCTACGAGCAGTACTTC
clone_size: once; v_call: TRBV6-6; d_call: -; j_call: TRBJ1-1; cdr3_aa: CASSSLLDSSEAFF; cdr3_nt: TGTGCCAGCAGTTCCCTTTTGGACAGCTCTGAAGCTTTCTTT
clone_size: -; v_call: TRBV19; d_call: -; j_call: TRBJ1-5; cdr3_aa: CASSRSLTGEQPQHF; cdr3_nt: TGTGCCAGTAGTCGTTCCCTGACAGGCGAGCAGCCCCAGCATTTT
clone_size: -; v_call: TRBV6-5; d_call: TRBD1; j_call: TRBJ1-5; cdr3_aa: CASSRAGTGDQPQHF; cdr3_nt: TGTGCCAGCAGTCGAGCCGGGACAGGGGATCAGCCCCAGCATTTT
clone_size: few; v_call: TRBV10-1; d_call: -; j_call: TRBJ2-2; cdr3_aa: CASSVQTNTGELFF; cdr3_nt: TGCGCCAGCAGTGTCCAAACGAACACCGGGGAGCTGTTTTTT
clone_size: -; v_call: TRBV5-8; d_call: -; j_call: TRBJ1-2; cdr3_aa: CASSLPGDGYTF; cdr3_nt: TGTGCCAGCAGCTTGCCCGGAGATGGCTACACCTTC
clone_size: -; v_call: TRBV25-1; d_call: -; j_call: TRBJ1-2; cdr3_aa: CASSEAVSVGYGYTF; cdr3_nt: TGTGCCAGCAGTGAAGCGGTTTCCGTGGGCTATGGCTACACCTTC
clone_size: -; v_call: TRBV18; d_call: TRBD2; j_call: TRBJ2-3; cdr3_aa: CASSPRTSGSTDTQYF; cdr3_nt: TGTGCCAGCTCACCACGGACTAGCGGGAGCACAGATACGCAGTATTTT
clone_size: -; v_call: TRBV30; d_call: TRBD1; j_call: TRBJ1-3; cdr3_aa: CAWSNRDRGDFATIYF; cdr3_nt: TGTGCCTGGAGTAACCGGGACAGGGGGGATTTCGCCACCATATATTTT
clone_size: -; v_call: TRBV2; d_call: TRBD1; j_call: TRBJ1-1; cdr3_aa: CASSVDRGGTEAFF; cdr3_nt: TGTGCCAGCAGTGTTGACAGGGGAGGAACTGAAGCTTTCTTT
clone_size: -; v_call: TRBV7-2; d_call: -; j_call: TRBJ1-3; cdr3_aa: CASSLRGGQLSGNTIYF; cdr3_nt: TGTGCCAGCAGCTTACGTGGAGGCCAGCTTTCTGGAAACACCATATATTTT